What follows describes a single T cell receptor beta chain. J was trimmed by 3 bases and V by 2 bases; bases with no gene match: 8. Germline lookup yields CDR1 GTSNPN and CDR2 SVGIG (reference sequence). The CDR3 runs 15 residues. This entry comes from a study of OX40 agonist ivuxolimab in advanced cancers. Measured with immunoSEQ multiplex PCR; TCRdb has only the in-frame clones, and not every one. The repertoire includes under 20,000 clones, roughly four fifths of them detected once, and roughly 3.8% sits in the top ten. This sequence was found in an adult with an advanced solid tumor such as melanoma, head and neck, liver or kidney cancer. The chain recombines TRBV30 with TRBJ2-3; 7 bases match TRBD1. The sample here was CD4+ or CD8+ T cells sorted from blood, taken in a trial of the OX40 agonist ivuxolimab. CDR3 loop: CAWSSATGLTDTQYF. The CDR3 DNA sequence: TGTGCCTGGAGTTCCGCGACAGGGTTAACAGATACGCAGTATTTT.